These T cell receptor beta chains were read from a single sample in a study of identifying expanded T cells in peripheral blood. Only in-frame clones appear in the TCRdb table, and some are missing; sequencing was by immunoSEQ multiplex PCR. There are 60,000 to 70,000 clones in the sample; about 85% occur only once, and about 20% lies in the top ten. Specimen: blood. The receptor set was obtained from a person aged 18-70 years in good health. The CDR3 runs from the conserved cysteine through the conserved F or W. A D gene is named only where the DNA matches it firmly. For some rows the clone size is stated as once, few or many, or as a class when expanded; others skip it.

TRBV12-5	TRBJ2-3	NA	NA	TGTGCTAGTGGTTACGCAGATACGCAGTATTTT	CASGYADTQYF
TRBV5-1	TRBJ1-1	NA	NA	TGCGCCAGCAGCTTGATGGGGACCAACACTGAAGCTTTCTTT	CASSLMGTNTEAFF
TRBV5-1	TRBJ2-1	NA	TRBD2	TGCGCCAGCAGCTTGGCTAGCGGGAGCTCCTACAATGAGCAGTTCTTC	CASSLASGSSYNEQFF
TRBV27	TRBJ2-7	NA	TRBD1	TGTGCCAGCGCCGGCGGGACAGGGAACTACGAGCAGTACTTC	CASAGGTGNYEQYF
TRBV18	TRBJ1-5	few	NA	TGTGCCAGCTCACCAGGAAGGCTTTATAGCAATCAGCCCCAGCATTTT	CASSPGRLYSNQPQHF
TRBV6-1	TRBJ2-7	NA	NA	TGTGCCAGCAGCGTTATCTACGAGCAGTACTTC	CASSVIYEQYF
TRBV7-2	TRBJ2-2	few	TRBD2	TGTGCCAGCAGCTTACAAGCTAGCGGGAGTACCGGGGAGCTGTTTTTT	CASSLQASGSTGELFF
TRBV5-1	TRBJ2-2	NA	TRBD2	TGCGCCAGCAGCTTGGTGGGACTAGCGGATGACGGGGAGCTGTTTTTT	CASSLVGLADDGELFF
TRBV11-1	TRBJ1-5	NA	TRBD1	TGTGCCAGCAGCCAGGGGGGGGAAGGCCAGCCCCAGCATTTT	CASSQGGEGQPQHF
TRBV4-3	TRBJ2-7	NA	NA	TGCGCCAGCAGCCGCTGGACGAGCTCCTACGAGCAGTACTTC	CASSRWTSSYEQYF
TRBV7-2	TRBJ1-2	few	NA	TGTGCCAGCAGCTTAGTGGCAGGGTTGGGTGGCTACACCTTC	CASSLVAGLGGYTF